The clone carrying this T cell receptor (beta chain) was picked up a small number of times. V lost 5 bases to trimming and J lost 0 bases, with 16 bases between them. Germline values: CDR1 ENHRY, CDR2 SYGVKD. This CDR3 comprises 16 residues. These data belong to a study of blood T cell repertoires in COVID-19. Here immunoSEQ multiplex PCR was the method, and the copy in TCRdb shows in-frame clones only, minus some. The sample lists 200,000 to 250,000 clones, about four fifths occurring once. This chain connects TRBV10-3 to TRBJ1-2; possible D gene TRBD1, 5 bases. This TCR came from a woman aged 55 to 70 with acute or convalescent COVID-19. Input material: peripheral blood. CDR3 loop: CAISHGGGQANYGYTF. In DNA, the CDR3 is TGTGCCATCAGTCACGGGGGAGGGCAAGCTAACTATGGCTACACCTTC.